Listed below are T cell receptor beta chains from one sample, sequenced in a study of CD8 T cells in Susac syndrome. TCRdb passed the immunoSEQ multiplex PCR reads through MiXCR, listing each CDR3 protein once. The sample yields around 150,000 distinct CDR3 sequences, just under 95% seen once. The sequenced sample consisted of CD4+ T cells from PBMCs. The receptors shown here come from a human donor with Susac syndrome. Each CDR3 is given with its conserved first and last residue. The D gene is left open where the match is weak. Clone size is shown for a subset of rows, as once, few, many or a class of expanded clone.

>TRBV29-1|-|TRBJ2-1|-
CSSGWGALGYNEQFF
TGCAGCTCCGGGTGGGGGGCGTTAGGCTACAATGAGCAGTTCTTC
>TRBV7-9|once|TRBJ2-6|-
CASSSPGQHSGANVLTF
TGTGCCAGCAGCTCCCCTGGGCAGCACTCTGGGGCCAACGTCCTGACTTTC
>TRBV4-1|-|TRBJ2-3|-
CASSRLRGRDTQYF
TGCGCCAGCAGCCGACTCAGGGGTAGGGATACGCAGTATTTT
>TRBV20-1|once|TRBJ1-5|-
CSAIHHRASNQPQHF
TGCAGTGCTATTCACCACAGGGCTAGCAATCAGCCCCAGCATTTT
>TRBV2|few|TRBJ2-1|-
CASSEYNEQFF
TGTGCCAGCAGTGAGTACAATGAGCAGTTCTTC
>TRBV19|-|TRBJ2-6|-
CASSIPGLTSGANVLTF
TGTGCCAGTAGTATCCCCGGCCTGACCTCTGGGGCCAACGTCCTGACTTTC
>TRBV19|-|TRBJ2-3|TRBD2
CASSIDLAGGTDTQYF
TGTGCCAGTAGTATCGACCTAGCGGGAGGCACAGATACGCAGTATTTT
>TRBV27|-|TRBJ2-5|TRBD2
CASSSAGLETQYF
TGTGCCAGCAGCTCAGCGGGGCTTGAGACCCAGTACTTC
>TRBV5-1|once|TRBJ2-7|-
CASSLALNEQYF
TGCGCCAGCAGCTTGGCCCTAAACGAGCAGTACTTC
>TRBV12-3/TRBV12-4|-|TRBJ2-7|-
CASSLFMVGEQYF
TGTGCCAGCAGTTTATTCATGGTGGGCGAGCAGTACTTC
>TRBV6-5|-|TRBJ2-6|TRBD1
CASSYYRGASGANVLTF
TGTGCCAGCAGTTACTACAGGGGGGCTTCTGGGGCCAACGTCCTGACTTTC
>TRBV5-1|-|TRBJ2-7|TRBD1
CASSSPDRGLLSEQHF
TGCGCCAGCAGCTCGCCGGACAGGGGGCTTCTGAGCGAGCAGCACTTC
>TRBV20-1|-|TRBJ2-3|-
CSARDMGRGTDTQYF
TGCAGTGCTAGAGACATGGGGCGGGGCACAGATACGCAGTATTTT
>TRBV6-8|once|TRBJ1-2|TRBD1
CASSYSDRAIYGYTF
TGTGCCAGCAGTTACTCGGACAGGGCTATCTATGGCTACACCTTC
>TRBV29-1|-|TRBJ2-7|TRBD1
CSVPGQGFSYEQYF
TGCAGCGTTCCGGGACAGGGATTTTCCTACGAGCAGTACTTC
>TRBV7-3|-|TRBJ2-5|-
CASSSKGRQETQYF
TGTGCCAGCAGCTCTAAGGGCCGCCAAGAGACCCAGTACTTC
>TRBV6-5|-|TRBJ2-4|-
CASREGRVKNIQYF
TGTGCCAGCAGGGAGGGACGAGTCAAAAACATTCAGTACTTC
>TRBV30|-|TRBJ1-6|TRBD1
CAWRPRGSPLHF
TGTGCCTGGAGACCCAGGGGGTCACCCCTCCACTTT
>TRBV7-9|once|TRBJ1-2|-
CASSLLSPRGYGYTF
TGTGCCAGCAGCTTATTAAGTCCCCGGGGGTATGGCTACACCTTC
>TRBV30|-|TRBJ1-3|-
CAWSASGNTIYF
TGTGCCTGGAGTGCCTCTGGAAACACCATATATTTT
>TRBV15|-|TRBJ2-3|TRBD2
CATSRTSQTSGGLDTQYF
TGTGCCACCAGCAGAACCTCACAGACTAGCGGGGGCCTCGATACGCAGTATTTT
>TRBV12-3/TRBV12-4|-|TRBJ1-5|-
CASSFKGRNQPQHF
TGTGCCAGCAGTTTTAAGGGGCGCAATCAGCCCCAGCATTTT
>TRBV7-2|-|TRBJ1-1|-
CASSWSWNTEAFF
TGTGCCAGCAGCTGGAGTTGGAACACTGAAGCTTTCTTT
>TRBV24-1|-|TRBJ1-2|-
CATSEERTRGYTF
TGTGCCACCAGTGAGGAACGGACAAGGGGCTACACCTTC
>TRBV30|-|TRBJ1-1|TRBD1
CAWSTDRATEAFF
TGTGCCTGGTCGACCGACAGGGCCACTGAAGCTTTCTTT
>TRBV29-1|-|TRBJ2-7|TRBD1
CSAQTGGLSEQYF
TGCAGCGCTCAGACAGGGGGTTTATCTGAGCAGTACTTC
>TRBV6-2/TRBV6-3|-|TRBJ1-5|-
CASSLRNSNQPQHF
TGTGCCAGCAGTTTGCGTAATAGCAATCAGCCCCAGCATTTT
>TRBV4-3|few|TRBJ2-1|TRBD2
CASSRGGWEQFF
TGCGCCAGCAGCCGGGGGGGGTGGGAGCAGTTCTTC
>TRBV5-1|-|TRBJ1-2|TRBD1
CASSLGDRADGYTF
TGCGCCAGCAGCTTGGGTGACAGGGCGGATGGCTACACCTTC
>TRBV19|-|TRBJ1-5|TRBD1
CASSIRGRQPQHF
TGTGCCAGTAGTATCAGGGGGCGCCAGCCCCAGCATTTT
>TRBV7-9|-|TRBJ1-5|TRBD1
CASSLGDRGKHF
TGTGCCAGCAGCTTAGGGGACAGGGGAAAGCATTTT
>TRBV2|-|TRBJ2-5|TRBD1
CASKGQGLGQETQYF
TGTGCCAGCAAAGGACAGGGGCTGGGGCAAGAGACCCAGTACTTC
>TRBV20-1|-|TRBJ1-5|TRBD1
CSATGGEGQPQHF
TGCAGTGCCACAGGGGGCGAGGGGCAGCCCCAGCATTTT
>TRBV30|once|TRBJ2-4|-
CAWSGGRVAGTLAKNIQYF
TGTGCCTGGAGTGGAGGAAGGGTGGCGGGCACTTTAGCCAAAAACATTCAGTACTTC
>TRBV30|-|TRBJ1-3|-
CAWSVRRGTGNTIYF
TGTGCCTGGAGTGTACGACGGGGAACTGGAAACACCATATATTTT
>TRBV5-1|-|TRBJ2-5|-
CASTKTDGSETQYF
TGCGCCAGCACCAAGACAGACGGGTCGGAGACCCAGTACTTC
>TRBV5-1|-|TRBJ2-3|TRBD1
CASSGTGTATDTQYF
TGCGCCAGCAGCGGAACCGGGACAGCCACAGATACGCAGTATTTT
>TRBV2|-|TRBJ1-2|-
CASSADTKSSNYGYTF
TGTGCCAGCAGTGCGGACACCAAGTCCTCAAACTATGGCTACACCTTC
>TRBV29-1|-|TRBJ2-2|TRBD1
CSADRGHGELFF
TGCAGCGCTGACAGGGGACACGGGGAGCTGTTTTTT
>TRBV30|-|TRBJ1-5|TRBD1
CAWSPAGTGLQPQHF
TGTGCCTGGAGTCCAGCCGGGACAGGTCTACAGCCCCAGCATTTT
>TRBV5-4|once|TRBJ2-5|-
CAYDWIQETQYF
TGTGCCTACGACTGGATCCAAGAGACCCAGTACTTC